This entry lists 18 T cell receptor beta chains sequenced from one sample in a study of blood T cell repertoires in COVID-19. This table comes from immunoSEQ multiplex PCR, and its TCRdb copy is limited to in-frame clones, with some not included. Of fewer than 350,000 clones in the sample, approximately 86% were seen once. Sequenced: peripheral blood. Source of these receptors: a woman in her 70s with COVID-19, enrolled during active disease.

This clone was observed a single time. The rearrangement links TRBV7-9 to TRBJ2-5; 8 nucleotides agree with TRBD1. The germline gives CDR1 SEHNR, CDR2 FQNEAQ (reference sequence). With V trimmed by 3 bases and J by 6 bases, 3 bases remained unmatched. The CDR3 length is 13 residues. The CDR3 here is CASSFTGGKTQYF. The CDR3 DNA follows: TGTGCCAGCAGCTTTACAGGGGGGAAGACCCAGTACTTC.

Turning to this clone: The same CDR3 also results from other DNA sequences found in this sample. The chain has TRBV6-5 and TRBJ1-5; 9 nucleotides match TRBD1. The V and J ends lost 5 bases and 6 bases, in that order; junction bases with no gene match: 2. The CDR3 runs 13 residues. From germline, CDR1 is MNHEY and CDR2 SVGAGI. The DNA of the CDR3 is TGTGCCAGCAGTCGACAGGGGGGTCAGCCCCAGCATTTT. Translated: CASSRQGGQPQHF.

This chain's CDR3 is CATSLSGGVYNEQFF. The CDR3 DNA reads TGTGCCACCAGCCTTAGCGGGGGAGTCTACAATGAGCAGTTCTTC. This chain uses TRBV24-1 with TRBJ2-1; 9 positions agree with TRBD2. Germline V gives CDR1 KGHDR, CDR2 SFDVKD. V shed 7 bases, J shed 3 bases, and the junction held 6 bases outside the gene matches. The CDR3 sequence is 15 residues long.

The chain uses TRBV9 and TRBJ2-3; no firm D call. CDR3 size: 15 residues. Germline values: CDR1 SGDLS, CDR2 YYNGEE. Trimming pared 0 bases from V and 0 bases from J, leaving 8 bases between. This CDR3 is CASSVGVSSTDTQYF. The CDR3 DNA follows: TGTGCCAGCAGCGTAGGAGTATCCAGCACAGATACGCAGTATTTT.

The chain carries TRBV5-1 and TRBJ2-3; tentatively, D is TRBD2 (5 bases). Germline loops: CDR1 SGHRS, CDR2 YFSETQ. V gave up 0 bases and J gave up 5 bases, with 13 bases separating them. This CDR3 is built from 15 residues. CDR3 bases: TGCGCCAGCAGCTTGGGGGCGGGTGATCAAGATACGCAGTATTTT. Its translation is CASSLGAGDQDTQYF. The variable domain in full, completed from reference TRBV5-1 and TRBJ2-3, reads KAGVTQTPRYLIKTRGQQVTLSCSPISGHRSVSWYQQTPGQGLQFLFEYFSETQRNKGNFPGRFSGRQFSNSRSEMNVSTLELGDSALYLCASSLGAGDQDTQYFGPGTRLTVL.

CDR3 nucleotides: TGCAGCGTTGCTTCCAGGCTGAGCTCCTACGAGCAGTACTTC. It is translated as CSVASRLSSYEQYF. The J gene is TRBJ2-7, the V gene TRBV29-1, with no clear D. Trimming cost V 4 bases and J 0 bases, with 13 bases left between them. Germline CDR1 SQVTM, CDR2 ANQGSEA. The CDR3 extends over 14 amino acids.

The sample holds one count of this clone. The CDR3 DNA is TGTGCCAGCAGTGAAGCGATGGGACAGGGGAATCAGCCCCAGCATTTT. Translating it yields CASSEAMGQGNQPQHF. This rearrangement joins TRBV6-1 to TRBJ1-5; TRBD1 aligns across 10 bases. The J segment lost 4 bases and the V segment lost 0 bases, leaving 3 bases of the junction unmatched. Germline-derived CDR1 and CDR2 are MNHNS and SASEGT. The CDR3 extends over 16 amino acids.

The CDR3 reads CASSLSGGAADTQYF. The CDR3 region has the DNA TGTGCCAGCAGCCTTAGCGGGGGGGCAGCAGATACGCAGTATTTT. The rearrangement uses TRBV7-6 and TRBJ2-3, with 11 bases lining up with TRBD2. Germline V gives CDR1 SGHVS, CDR2 FNYEAQ. The V gene end was trimmed by 5 bases and the J gene end by 4 bases; junction bases not matched to a gene: 5. This CDR3 has 15 residues.

This sequence joins TRBV7-2 and TRBJ2-3; 11 bases line up with TRBD2. The CDR3 extends over 18 amino acids. CDR1 is SGHTA and CDR2 is FQGNSA in the germline V gene. With V trimmed by 5 bases and J by 0 bases, 10 bases remained unmatched. CDR3 sequence: CASSPRLAGSSSTDTQYF. CDR3 bases: TGTGCCAGCAGCCCCCGACTAGCGGGGAGCTCTAGCACAGATACGCAGTATTTT.

The chain has TRBV19 and TRBJ1-1, with 7 nucleotides matching TRBD1. This CDR3 spans 15 amino acids. The V and J ends lost 3 bases and 9 bases, in that order; junction bases with no gene match: 13. Germline-derived CDR1 and CDR2 are LNHDA and SQIVND (reference sequence). DNA of the CDR3: TGTGCCAGTAGTATGAGGGACCCCAGGGGGACCAAAGCTTTCTTT. It specifies CASSMRDPRGTKAFF.

This clone occurred once. This sequence joins TRBV11-2 and TRBJ2-3; D unresolved. Germline loops: CDR1 SGHAT, CDR2 FQNNGV. This CDR3 is 12 amino acids long. Trimming cost V 5 bases and J 5 bases, with 8 bases left between them. CDR3 region: CASSRDRDTQYF. The CDR3 DNA reads TGTGCCAGCAGCCGCGATCGAGATACGCAGTATTTT.

The chain combines TRBV10-3 with TRBJ1-2; D gene uncertain. The V gene lost 3 bases and the J gene lost 7 bases, with 12 bases spanning the gap. Looked up from germline, CDR1 is ENHRY and CDR2 is SYGVKD. The CDR3 length is 13 residues. The CDR3 nucleotides are TGTGCCATCAGTGAAAAACGGAGCAGTGGCTACACCTTC. Its protein product is CAISEKRSSGYTF.

The V call is TRBV9, the J call TRBJ2-3, with 8 positions matching TRBD2. CDR1 SGDLS and CDR2 YYNGEE come from the germline V gene. The CDR3 is made up of 17 amino acids. V lost 0 bases and J lost 3; bases outside the gene matches: 9. The CDR3 DNA sequence: TGTGCCAGCAGCGTAGGACGGGGCGGGGGGCTGACAGATACGCAGTATTTT. Its protein is CASSVGRGGGLTDTQYF.

J is TRBJ2-1 and V is TRBV5-6; 8 bases are shared with TRBD1. This CDR3 has 15 residues. Germline V lookup: CDR1 SGHDT, CDR2 YYEEEE. V trimming: 5 bases; J trimming: 10 bases; junction bases outside the gene matches: 14. CDR3 protein: CASSPGQGFAGEQFF. The CDR3 bases are TGTGCCAGCAGTCCCGGACAGGGATTTGCAGGAGAGCAGTTCTTC.

As DNA, the CDR3 is TGTGCCAGCAGCTCCCCTACCTACGAGCAGTACTTC. Translated, it gives CASSSPTYEQYF. The genes are TRBV7-2 and TRBJ2-7; D is ambiguous. Germline loops: CDR1 SGHTA, CDR2 FQGNSA. Trimming shortened V by 4 bases and J by 2 bases, and 6 bases separated the two germline ends. The CDR3 covers 12 residues.

The J gene is TRBJ1-2, the V gene TRBV5-1; D gene ambiguous. Germline assignment: CDR1 SGHRS and CDR2 YFSETQ. V shed 0 bases and J shed 4 bases, with 10 bases lying between them. This CDR3 region has 14 residues. The CDR3 nucleotides read TGCGCCAGCAGCTTGGAGTCACAGAGCTATGGCTACACCTTC. Translating gives CASSLESQSYGYTF.

This clone occurred once. The chain uses TRBV30 and TRBJ2-2; 8 bases align to TRBD2. The CDR3 is 15 residues long. Germline CDR1 reads GTSNPN; CDR2 reads SVGIG (reference sequence). Unmatched junction bases numbered 7, after V lost 0 bases and J lost 7 bases. This CDR3 reads CAWSVRLAGFGELFF. Written as DNA, the CDR3 is TGTGCCTGGAGTGTACGGTTAGCGGGGTTCGGGGAGCTGTTTTTT.

The gene calls are TRBV6-2 or TRBV6-3 and TRBJ2-7; D ambiguous. CDR1 MNHEY and CDR2 SVGEGT come from the germline V gene. The CDR3 runs 15 residues. Trimming pared 5 bases from V and 8 bases from J, leaving 22 bases between. This chain's CDR3 is CASSPWNDPGLKQYF. In DNA form, the CDR3 reads TGTGCCAGCAGTCCCTGGAACGACCCAGGCTTAAAGCAGTACTTC.